This note documents a single TCR beta chain sequence. Some clones are missing from TCRdb's copy, which holds only in-frame ones; the method was immunoSEQ multiplex PCR. There are tens of thousands of clones in the sample; about 90% occur only once, and approximately 2.1% lies in the top ten. This sample is drawn from a study of blood T cell repertoires in COVID-19. Study overall: Sample material is recorded as cDNA or gDNA derived from T cells, B-cell-depleted T cells, or PBMCs.

The length of the CDR3 is 16 residues. CDR1 is SGHAT, CDR2 FQNNGV, per germline. Between the trimmed V and J ends, which lost 1 base and 0 bases, there was a span of 13 bases. Sample: peripheral blood. The chain couples TRBV11-2 to TRBJ2-7; the D gene is possibly TRBD1 (6 bases). This clonotype was sampled from a woman of 80 years or more with COVID-19, enrolled during active disease. CDR3 in amino acids: CASSLAGTISSYEQYF. The CDR3 DNA follows: TGTGCCAGCAGCTTAGCCGGGACAATTAGCTCCTACGAGCAGTACTTC.